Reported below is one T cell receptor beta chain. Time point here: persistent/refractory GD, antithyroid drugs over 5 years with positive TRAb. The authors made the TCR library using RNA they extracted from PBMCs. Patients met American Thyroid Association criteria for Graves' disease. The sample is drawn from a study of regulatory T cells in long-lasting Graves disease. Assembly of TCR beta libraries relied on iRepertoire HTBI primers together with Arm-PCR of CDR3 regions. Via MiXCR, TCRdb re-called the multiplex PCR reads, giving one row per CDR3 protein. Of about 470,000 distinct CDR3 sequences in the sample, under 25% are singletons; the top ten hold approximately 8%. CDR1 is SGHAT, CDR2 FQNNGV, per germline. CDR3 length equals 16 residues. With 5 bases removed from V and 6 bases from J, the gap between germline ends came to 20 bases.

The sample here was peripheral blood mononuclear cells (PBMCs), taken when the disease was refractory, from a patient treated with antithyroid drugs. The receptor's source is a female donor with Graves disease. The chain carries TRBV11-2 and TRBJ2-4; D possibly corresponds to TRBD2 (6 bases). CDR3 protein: CASSPVVGRRGNIQYF. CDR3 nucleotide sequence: TGTGCCAGCAGCCCAGTGGTGGGGCGGCGGGGAAACATTCAGTACTTC.